The 2 T cell receptor beta chains in this list originate from one sample, sequenced in a study of tissue T cells after allogeneic stem cell transplantation. Profiling relied on immunoSEQ multiplex PCR, and the TCRdb table lists in-frame clones only, not all of them. The data hold about 6,800 clones, with roughly 60% observed a single time. The input for sequencing was duodenum tissue, taken at autopsy. These receptors all come from a female donor over 55 with lung cancer.

This clone has a handful of counts. This sequence joins TRBV7-6 and TRBJ1-1; no firm D call. The CDR3 consists of 13 residues. Germline V lookup: CDR1 SGHVS, CDR2 FNYEAQ. Trimming pared 2 bases from V and 8 bases from J, leaving 12 bases between. CDR3 coding DNA: TGTGCCAGCAGCTTACATAGTCCGGCGGAAGCTTTCTTT. Translated: CASSLHSPAEAFF.

This chain uses TRBV7-9 with TRBJ2-7, with a possible D match to TRBD2 (5 bases). The CDR3 is made up of 15 amino acids. CDR1 is SEHNR, CDR2 FQNEAQ, per germline (reference sequence). V was trimmed by 0 bases and J by 1 base, leaving 10 bases between them. The CDR3 is CASSLAGVPSYEQYF. The CDR3, as DNA: TGTGCCAGCAGCTTAGCGGGAGTTCCATCCTACGAGCAGTACTTC.